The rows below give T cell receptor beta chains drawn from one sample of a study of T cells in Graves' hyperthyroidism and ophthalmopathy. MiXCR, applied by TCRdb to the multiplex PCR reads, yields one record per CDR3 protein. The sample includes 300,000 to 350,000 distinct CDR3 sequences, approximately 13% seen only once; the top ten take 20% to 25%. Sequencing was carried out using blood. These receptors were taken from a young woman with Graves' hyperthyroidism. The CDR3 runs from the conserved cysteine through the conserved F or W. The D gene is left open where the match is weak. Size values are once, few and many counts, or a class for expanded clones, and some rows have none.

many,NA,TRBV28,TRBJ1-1,CASNRKGVGAFF,TGTGCCAGCAACCGAAAGGGGGTCGGAGCTTTCTTT
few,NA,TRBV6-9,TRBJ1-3,CASSFRFPGNTIYF,TGTGCCAGCAGTTTTCGGTTCCCTGGAAACACCATATATTTT
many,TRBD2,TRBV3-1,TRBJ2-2,CASSQELAGVGELFF,TGTGCCAGCAGCCAAGAGCTAGCGGGAGTAGGGGAGCTGTTTTTT
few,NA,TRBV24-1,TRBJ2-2,CATSDSGQINTGELFF,TGTGCCACCAGTGATTCCGGACAGATTAACACCGGGGAGCTGTTTTTT
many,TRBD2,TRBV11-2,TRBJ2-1,CASSLATSGFNEQFF,TGTGCCAGCAGCTTAGCGACTAGCGGGTTTAATGAGCAGTTCTTC
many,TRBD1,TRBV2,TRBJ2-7,CASSRDRGVYEQYF,TGTGCCAGCAGCCGGGACAGGGGGGTTTACGAGCAGTACTTC
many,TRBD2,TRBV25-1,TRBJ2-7,CASCKAGGDYEQYF,TGTGCCAGCTGCAAAGCGGGAGGGGACTACGAGCAGTACTTC
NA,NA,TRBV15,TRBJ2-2,CATSRVISSTQGGELFF,TGTGCCACCAGCAGAGTGATCAGTAGCACACAGGGCGGGGAGCTGTTTTTT
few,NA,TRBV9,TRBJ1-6,CASTTMGTENSPLHF,TGTGCCAGCACCACCATGGGGACGGAGAATTCACCCCTCCACTTT
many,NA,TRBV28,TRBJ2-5,CASGGGQETQYF,TGTGCCAGCGGAGGGGGGCAAGAGACCCAGTACTTC
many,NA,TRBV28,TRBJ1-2,CASSPPGTYGYTF,TGTGCCAGCAGCCCGCCGGGGACGTATGGCTACACCTTC
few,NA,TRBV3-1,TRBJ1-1,CASSPAVGRQAFF,TGTGCCAGCAGCCCCGCGGTTGGGCGGCAAGCTTTCTTT
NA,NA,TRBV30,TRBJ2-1,CAWRRDSNEQFF,TGTGCCTGGCGGCGGGATTCCAATGAGCAGTTCTTC
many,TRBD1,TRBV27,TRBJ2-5,CASSPVGTGGLGTQYF,TGTGCCAGCAGCCCGGTTGGCACAGGGGGCCTAGGGACCCAGTACTTC